The clone carrying this T cell receptor beta chain was seen repeatedly, ten times or more. Its antigen is currently unknown. Amplification of TCR beta CDR3 regions was performed using RNA transcripts as template. HTBI primers were employed in a first-round RT-PCR of the TCR CDR3. TCRdb recomputed calls from the multiplex PCR reads with MiXCR, one row per CDR3 protein. Of more than 500,000 distinct CDR3 sequences listed, roughly 15% are singletons. Criteria for exclusion of patients were uncontrolled infection, other autoimmune disease, pregnancy or lactation. Each diagnosis drew on symptoms, thyroxine, TRAb, thyroid ultrasound and orbital computed tomography findings. The data derive from a study of T cells in Graves' hyperthyroidism and ophthalmopathy. Study results and caveats: Ophthalmopathy prediction by the model preceded onset by a median about 6.3 months.

The ends were cut back, 1 base at V and 0 bases at J, with 13 bases in the middle. CDR1 is LGHDT, CDR2 YNNKEL, per germline (reference sequence). The CDR3 runs to 17 residues. Material: blood. The origin of this receptor is a woman in her twenties or thirties with Graves' hyperthyroidism. The rearrangement links TRBV3-1 to TRBJ2-4, with D possibly TRBD1 on 5 matching bases. The CDR3 is CASSQGPQVIAKNIQYF. In DNA form, the CDR3 reads TGTGCCAGCAGCCAAGGCCCACAGGTTATAGCCAAAAACATTCAGTACTTC.